The TCR beta chain under discussion was sequenced for a study of Ad26.COV2.S vaccination and SARS-CoV-2 variants. Whole-study results and caveats: Non-spike TCR breadth was similar in vaccine and placebo recipients.

The CDR3 runs to 10 residues. Trimming took off 6 bases at V and 5 bases at J, with 4 bases between the two ends. Germline loops: CDR1 SQVTM, CDR2 ANQGSEA. This table comes from immunoSEQ multiplex PCR, and its TCRdb copy is limited to in-frame clones, with some not included. The table lists approximately 280,000 clones, approximately 87% of them singletons. Specified treatment: about 20 received Ad26.COV2.S at low or high dose, single or two shots; 5 received placebo; per-sample allocation not given. Sampling occurred on day 63 after the first vaccine or placebo injection. Details on this clone: The antigen is unknown.

This sequence was found in a person aged 18-60 years who received the Ad26.COV2.S COVID-19 vaccine or a placebo. Specimen: peripheral blood, collected in a trial of Ad26.COV2.S vaccine versus placebo. The chain recombines TRBV29-1 with TRBJ1-4; D unresolved. CDR3 DNA: TGCAGCGTGGGAAATGAAAAACTGTTTTTT. The encoded protein is CSVGNEKLFF.